The text below deals with one T cell receptor beta chain. The CDR3 is made up of 12 amino acids. Deletions cut 6 bases from V and 7 bases from J, with 10 bases between. Germline V gives CDR1 LNHDA, CDR2 SQIVND (reference sequence). Profiled with immunoSEQ multiplex PCR; TCRdb holds only in-frame clones, not every one. The sample contains roughly 90,000 clones, approximately 94% of which appear only once. This sample was taken from a study of T cell changes during pregnancy in multiple sclerosis. The sample in question was peripheral blood, obtained in the third trimester of pregnancy. The V and J genes are TRBV19 and TRBJ2-1; D is perhaps TRBD2 (6 bases). The clonotype comes from a female donor with multiple sclerosis, enrolled in a pregnancy study. CDR3 sequence: CASSGSSNEQFF. The CDR3 DNA follows: TGTGCCAGTAGCGGGAGTTCTAATGAGCAGTTCTTC.